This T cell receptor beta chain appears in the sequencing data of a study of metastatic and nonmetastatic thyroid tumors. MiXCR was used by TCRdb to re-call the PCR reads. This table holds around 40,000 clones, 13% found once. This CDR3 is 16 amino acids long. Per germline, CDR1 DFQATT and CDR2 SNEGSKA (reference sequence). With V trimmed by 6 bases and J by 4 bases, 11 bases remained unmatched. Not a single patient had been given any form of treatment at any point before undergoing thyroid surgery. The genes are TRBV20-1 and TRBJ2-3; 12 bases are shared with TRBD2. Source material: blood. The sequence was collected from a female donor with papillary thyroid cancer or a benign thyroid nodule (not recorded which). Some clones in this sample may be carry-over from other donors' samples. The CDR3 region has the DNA TGCAGTGCACAAGACGGACTAGCGGGACTCTCAGATACGCAGTATTTT. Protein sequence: CSAQDGLAGLSDTQYF.